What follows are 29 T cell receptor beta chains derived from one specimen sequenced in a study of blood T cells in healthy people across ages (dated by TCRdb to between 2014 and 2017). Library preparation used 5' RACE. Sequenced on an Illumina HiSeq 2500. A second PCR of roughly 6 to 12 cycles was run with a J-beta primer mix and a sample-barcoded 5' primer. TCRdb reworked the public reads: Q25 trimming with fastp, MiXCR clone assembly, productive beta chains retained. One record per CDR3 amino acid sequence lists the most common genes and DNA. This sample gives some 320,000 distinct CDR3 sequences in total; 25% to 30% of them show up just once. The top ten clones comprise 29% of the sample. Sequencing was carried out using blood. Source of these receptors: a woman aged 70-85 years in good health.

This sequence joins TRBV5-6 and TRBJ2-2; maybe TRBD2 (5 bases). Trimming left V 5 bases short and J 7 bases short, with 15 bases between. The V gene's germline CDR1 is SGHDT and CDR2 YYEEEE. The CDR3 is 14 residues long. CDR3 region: CASRRGQNFGELFF. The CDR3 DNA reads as TGTGCCAGCAGGCGCGGGCAGAATTTCGGGGAGCTGTTTTTT.

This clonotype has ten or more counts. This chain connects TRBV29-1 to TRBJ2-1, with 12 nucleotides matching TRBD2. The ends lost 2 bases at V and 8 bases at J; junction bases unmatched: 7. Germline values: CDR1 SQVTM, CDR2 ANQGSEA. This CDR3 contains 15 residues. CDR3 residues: CSVELSSGRVYEQFF. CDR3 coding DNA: TGCAGCGTTGAACTATCTAGCGGGAGGGTTTATGAGCAGTTCTTC.

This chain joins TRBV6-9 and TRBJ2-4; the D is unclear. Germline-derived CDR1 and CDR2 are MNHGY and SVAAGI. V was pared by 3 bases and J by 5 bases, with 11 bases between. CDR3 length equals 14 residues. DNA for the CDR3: TGTGCCAGCAGTTACGACCGATCCGAAAACATTCAGTACTTC. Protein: CASSYDRSENIQYF.

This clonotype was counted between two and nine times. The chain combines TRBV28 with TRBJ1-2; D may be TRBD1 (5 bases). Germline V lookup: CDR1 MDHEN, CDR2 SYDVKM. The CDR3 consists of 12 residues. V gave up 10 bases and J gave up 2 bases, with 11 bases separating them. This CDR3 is CATEGRNYGYTF. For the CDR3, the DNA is TGTGCCACGGAGGGACGCAACTATGGCTACACCTTC.

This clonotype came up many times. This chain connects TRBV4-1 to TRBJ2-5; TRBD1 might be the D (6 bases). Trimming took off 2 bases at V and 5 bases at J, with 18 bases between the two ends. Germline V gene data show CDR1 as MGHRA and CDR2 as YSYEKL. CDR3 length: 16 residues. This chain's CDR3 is CASSQSRGRSLETQYF. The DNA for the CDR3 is TGCGCCAGCAGCCAATCCAGGGGAAGGAGTCTTGAGACCCAGTACTTC.

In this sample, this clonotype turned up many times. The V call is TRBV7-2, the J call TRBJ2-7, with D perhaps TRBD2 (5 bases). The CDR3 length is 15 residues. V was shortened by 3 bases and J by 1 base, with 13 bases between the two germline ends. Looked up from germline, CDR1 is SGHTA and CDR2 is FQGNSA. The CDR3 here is CASSFDGSGSYEQYF. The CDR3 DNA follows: TGTGCCAGCAGCTTCGACGGATCGGGGTCCTACGAGCAGTACTTC.

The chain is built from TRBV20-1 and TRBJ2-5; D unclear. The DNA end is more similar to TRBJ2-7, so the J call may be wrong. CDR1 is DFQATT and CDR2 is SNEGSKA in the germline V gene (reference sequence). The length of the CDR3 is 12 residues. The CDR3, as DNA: TGCAGTGCTAGGGACCAAAATTACGAGCAGTACGTC. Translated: CSARDQNYEQYV.

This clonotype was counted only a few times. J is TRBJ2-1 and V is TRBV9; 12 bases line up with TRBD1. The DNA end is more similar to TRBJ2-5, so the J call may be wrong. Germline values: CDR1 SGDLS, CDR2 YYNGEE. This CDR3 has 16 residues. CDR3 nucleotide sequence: TGTGCCAGCAGCGCGACCGGGACAGGGGGCGTGGAGACCCAGTACTTC. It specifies CASSATGTGGVETQYF.

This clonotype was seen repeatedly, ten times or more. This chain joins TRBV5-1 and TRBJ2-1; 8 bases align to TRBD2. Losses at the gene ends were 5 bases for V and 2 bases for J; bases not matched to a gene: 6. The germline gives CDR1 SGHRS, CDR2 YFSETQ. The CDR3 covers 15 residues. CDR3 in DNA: TGCGCCAGCAGGAGCGGGAGCGCGACCTACAATGAGCAGTTCTTC. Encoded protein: CASRSGSATYNEQFF.

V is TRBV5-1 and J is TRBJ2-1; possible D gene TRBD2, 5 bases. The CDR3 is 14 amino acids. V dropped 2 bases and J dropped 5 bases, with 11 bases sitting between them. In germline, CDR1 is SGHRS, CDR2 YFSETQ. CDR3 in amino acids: CASSLLESHNEQFF. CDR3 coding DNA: TGCGCCAGCAGCTTACTAGAGTCCCACAATGAGCAGTTCTTC. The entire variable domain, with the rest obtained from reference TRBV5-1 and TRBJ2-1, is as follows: KAGVTQTPRYLIKTRGQQVTLSCSPISGHRSVSWYQQTPGQGLQFLFEYFSETQRNKGNFPGRFSGRQFSNSRSEMNVSTLELGDSALYLCASSLLESHNEQFFGPGTRLTVL.

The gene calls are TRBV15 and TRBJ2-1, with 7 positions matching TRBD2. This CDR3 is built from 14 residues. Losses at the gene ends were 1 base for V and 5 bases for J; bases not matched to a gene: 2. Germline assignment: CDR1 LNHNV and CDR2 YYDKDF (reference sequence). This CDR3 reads CATSRGGSDNEQFF. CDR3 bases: TGTGCCACCAGCAGAGGCGGGAGCGACAATGAGCAGTTCTTC.

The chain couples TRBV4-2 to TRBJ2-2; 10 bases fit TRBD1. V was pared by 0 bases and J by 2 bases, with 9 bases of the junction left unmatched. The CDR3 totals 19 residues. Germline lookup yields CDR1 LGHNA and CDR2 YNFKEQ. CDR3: CASSQDRATGGANTGELFF. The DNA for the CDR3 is TGTGCCAGCAGCCAAGATCGGGCGACAGGGGGCGCAAACACCGGGGAGCTGTTTTTT.

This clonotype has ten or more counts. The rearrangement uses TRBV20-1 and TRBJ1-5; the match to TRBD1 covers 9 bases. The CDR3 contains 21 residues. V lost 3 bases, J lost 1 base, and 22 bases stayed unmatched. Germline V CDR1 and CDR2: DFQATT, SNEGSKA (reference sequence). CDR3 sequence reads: CSASGPGDRAQDGLSNQPQHF. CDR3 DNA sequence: TGCAGTGCTAGCGGACCCGGGGACAGGGCTCAGGATGGCTTAAGCAATCAGCCCCAGCATTTT.

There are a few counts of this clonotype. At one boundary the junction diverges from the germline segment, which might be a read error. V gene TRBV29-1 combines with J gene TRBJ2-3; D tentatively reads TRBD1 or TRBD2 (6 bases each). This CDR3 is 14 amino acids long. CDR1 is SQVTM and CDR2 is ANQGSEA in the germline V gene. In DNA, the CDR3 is TGCAGCGTTAAAGACAGGAGGGTGGCAGATACGCAGTATTTT. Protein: CSVKDRRVADTQYF.

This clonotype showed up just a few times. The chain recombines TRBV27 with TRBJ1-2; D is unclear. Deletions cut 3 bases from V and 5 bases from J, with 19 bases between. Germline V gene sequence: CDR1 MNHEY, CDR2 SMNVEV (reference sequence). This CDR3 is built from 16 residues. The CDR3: CASSLSSGIGGYGYTF. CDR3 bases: TGTGCCAGCAGTTTGTCATCGGGGATCGGAGGTTATGGCTACACCTTC.

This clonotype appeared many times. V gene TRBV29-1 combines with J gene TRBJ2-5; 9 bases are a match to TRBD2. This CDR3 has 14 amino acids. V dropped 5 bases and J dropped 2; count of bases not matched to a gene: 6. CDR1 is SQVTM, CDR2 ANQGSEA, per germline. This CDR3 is CSVIAGVWQETQYF. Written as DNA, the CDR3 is TGCAGCGTTATAGCGGGAGTGTGGCAAGAGACCCAGTACTTC.

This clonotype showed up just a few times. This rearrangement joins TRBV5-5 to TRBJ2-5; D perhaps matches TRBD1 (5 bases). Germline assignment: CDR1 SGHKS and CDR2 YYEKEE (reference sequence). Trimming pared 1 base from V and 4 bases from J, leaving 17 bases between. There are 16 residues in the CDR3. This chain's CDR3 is CASSLIPGGRVETQYF. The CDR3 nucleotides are TGTGCCAGCAGCTTGATCCCCGGCGGCAGGGTAGAGACCCAGTACTTC. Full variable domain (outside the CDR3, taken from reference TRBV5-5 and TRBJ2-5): DAGVTQSPTHLIKTRGQQVTLRCSPISGHKSVSWYQQVLGQGPQFIFQYYEKEERGRGNFPDRFSARQFPNYSSELNVNALLLGDSALYLCASSLIPGGRVETQYFGPGTRLLVL.

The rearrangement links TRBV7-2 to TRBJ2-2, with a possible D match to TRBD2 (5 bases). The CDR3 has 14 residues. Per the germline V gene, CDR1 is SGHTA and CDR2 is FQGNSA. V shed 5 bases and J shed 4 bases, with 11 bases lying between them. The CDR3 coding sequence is TGTGCCAGCAGCCCCGGCAGCGGCACCGGGGAGCTGTTTTTT. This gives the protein CASSPGSGTGELFF.

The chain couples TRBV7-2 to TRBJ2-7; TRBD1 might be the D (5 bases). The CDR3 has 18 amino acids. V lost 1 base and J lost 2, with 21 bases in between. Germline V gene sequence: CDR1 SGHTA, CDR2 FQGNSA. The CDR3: CASSLGVAVLIQAYEQYF. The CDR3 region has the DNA TGTGCCAGCAGCTTAGGAGTCGCAGTACTGATACAGGCCTACGAGCAGTACTTC.

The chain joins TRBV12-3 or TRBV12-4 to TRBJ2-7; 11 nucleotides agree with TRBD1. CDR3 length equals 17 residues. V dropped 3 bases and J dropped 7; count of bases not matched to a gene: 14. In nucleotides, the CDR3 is TGTGCCAGCAGTTTGAGGGGCCCCGGACAGGGGGCGTTGGAGCAGTACTTC. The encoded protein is CASSLRGPGQGALEQYF.

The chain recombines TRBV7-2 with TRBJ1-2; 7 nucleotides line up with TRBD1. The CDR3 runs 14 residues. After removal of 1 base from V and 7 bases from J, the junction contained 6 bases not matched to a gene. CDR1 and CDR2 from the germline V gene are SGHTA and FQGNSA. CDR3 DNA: TGTGCCAGCAGCTTAGGACAGGGTGGGCCTGGCTACACCTTC. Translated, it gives CASSLGQGGPGYTF.

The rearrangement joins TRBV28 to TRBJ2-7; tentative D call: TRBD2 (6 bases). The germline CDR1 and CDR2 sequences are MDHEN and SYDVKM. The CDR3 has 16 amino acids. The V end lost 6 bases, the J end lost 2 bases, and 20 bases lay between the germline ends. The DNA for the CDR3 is TGTGCCAGCAGCCCACGTAGCGGAGAGTTAACCTACGAGCAGTACTTC. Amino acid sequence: CASSPRSGELTYEQYF. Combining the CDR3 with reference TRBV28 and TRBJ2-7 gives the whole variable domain DVKVTQSSRYLVKRTGEKVFLECVQDMDHENMFWYRQDPGLGLRLIYFSYDVKMKEKGDIPEGYSVSREKKERFSLILESASTNQTSMYLCASSPRSGELTYEQYFGPGTRLTVT.

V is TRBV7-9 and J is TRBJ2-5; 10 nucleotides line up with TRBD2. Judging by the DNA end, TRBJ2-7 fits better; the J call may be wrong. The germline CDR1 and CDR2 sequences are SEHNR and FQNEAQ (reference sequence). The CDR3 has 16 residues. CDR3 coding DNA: TGTGCCAGCAGCCTTACCAGCGGGAGGGCCAACTACGAGCAGTACTTC. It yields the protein CASSLTSGRANYEQYF.

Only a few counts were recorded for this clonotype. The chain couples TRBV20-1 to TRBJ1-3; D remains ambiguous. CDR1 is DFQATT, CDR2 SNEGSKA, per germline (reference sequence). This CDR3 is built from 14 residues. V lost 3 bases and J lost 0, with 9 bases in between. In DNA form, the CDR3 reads TGCAGTGCTAGTGGGCGCAGCTCTGGAAACACCATATATTTT. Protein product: CSASGRSSGNTIYF.

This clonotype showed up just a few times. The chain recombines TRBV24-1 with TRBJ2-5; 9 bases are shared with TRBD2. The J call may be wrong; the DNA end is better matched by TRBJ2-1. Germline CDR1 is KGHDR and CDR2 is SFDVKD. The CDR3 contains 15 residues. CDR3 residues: CATSVGLATLDEQFF. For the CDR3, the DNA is TGTGCCACCAGTGTGGGACTAGCTACGTTGGATGAGCAGTTCTTC.

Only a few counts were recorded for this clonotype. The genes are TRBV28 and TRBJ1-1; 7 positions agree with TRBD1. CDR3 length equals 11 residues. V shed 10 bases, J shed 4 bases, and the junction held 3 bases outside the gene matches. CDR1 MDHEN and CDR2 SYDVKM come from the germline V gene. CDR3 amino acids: CATTGVTEAFF. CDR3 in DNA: TGTGCCACTACAGGGGTCACTGAAGCTTTCTTT.

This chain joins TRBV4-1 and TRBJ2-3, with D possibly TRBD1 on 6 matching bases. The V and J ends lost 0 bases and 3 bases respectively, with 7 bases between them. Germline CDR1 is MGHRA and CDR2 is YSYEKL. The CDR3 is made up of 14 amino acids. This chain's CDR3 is CASSQDQGTDTQYF. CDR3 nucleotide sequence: TGCGCCAGCAGCCAAGACCAGGGGACAGATACGCAGTATTTT.

The CDR3 loop reads CASSQYGQASSTDTQYF. For the CDR3, the DNA is TGCGCCAGCAGCCAGTACGGACAGGCCTCTAGCACAGATACGCAGTATTTT. This chain joins TRBV4-1 and TRBJ2-3, with TRBD1 matching 7 bases. The CDR3 is made up of 17 amino acids. Looked up from germline, CDR1 is MGHRA and CDR2 is YSYEKL. J lost 0 bases, V lost 3 bases, and 9 bases had no gene match.

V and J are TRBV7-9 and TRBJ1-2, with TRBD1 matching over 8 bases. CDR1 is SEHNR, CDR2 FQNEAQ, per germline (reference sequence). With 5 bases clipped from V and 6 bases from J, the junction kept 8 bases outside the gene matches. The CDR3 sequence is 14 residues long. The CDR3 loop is CASSRGQGEDGYTF. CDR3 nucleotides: TGTGCCAGCAGCCGTGGACAGGGCGAGGATGGCTACACCTTC. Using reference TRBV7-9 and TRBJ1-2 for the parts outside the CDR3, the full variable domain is DTGVSQNPRHKITKRGQNVTFRCDPISEHNRLYWYRQTLGQGPEFLTYFQNEAQLEKSRLLSDRFSAERPKGSFSTLEIQRTEQGDSAMYLCASSRGQGEDGYTFGSGTRLTVV.